This T cell receptor (beta chain) was identified in a study of shared clonotypes between healthy human individuals. Notes on the study in general: Some naive CD4 clonotypes, about 5%, turned up in common across a handful of donors. Among non-shared clonotypes, generation probabilities were lower than among those shared by all four donors. Apart from blood, nothing was sampled; tissue repertoires likely differ.

Clones were sequenced by immunoSEQ multiplex PCR, and TCRdb holds only the in-frame ones, with some missing. The table lists about 2.4 million clones, around nine tenths of them singletons. With regard to this clone: Its cognate antigen is unknown.

Trimming took off 4 bases at V and 1 base at J, with 12 bases between the two ends. The CDR3 has 15 residues. Germline CDR1 reads SGHRS; CDR2 reads YFSETQ. This rearrangement joins TRBV5-1 to TRBJ2-1, with D possibly matching TRBD2 (6 bases). The specimen was naive CD4+ T cells sorted from blood. The subset denotes: CD45RA+ positively selected. The sequence was obtained from a man aged 18 to 29 in good health. In DNA, the CDR3 is TGCGCCAGCAGCGAAAGCGGGTTTTCCTACAATGAGCAGTTCTTC. It translates to CASSESGFSYNEQFF.